This TCR beta chain was profiled in a study of PD-L1 blockade in urothelial cancer. The wider study: Blood drawn 3 weeks (second dose) and 6 weeks after treatment start was analyzed. There were a median of about 140,000 T cells in blood samples.

The time point was: pretreatment peripheral blood. Patients were living with locally advanced or metastatic urothelial carcinoma. Trimming removed 8 bases from V and 8 bases from J; junction bases left unmatched: 19. This CDR3 has 16 amino acids. Germline V gene sequence: CDR1 MNHEY, CDR2 SMNVEV (reference sequence). Clones were sequenced by immunoSEQ multiplex PCR, and TCRdb holds only the in-frame ones, with some missing. The data show 90,000 or so clones, with around 89% seen just once and 1.5% to 2% held by the top ten. This chain links TRBV27 with TRBJ2-3; 7 nucleotides align to TRBD2. This sequence was found in a man aged 60-69 years with urothelial cancer. The sample was PBMCs, taken around atezolizumab (anti-PD-L1) treatment. CDR3 in DNA: TGTGCCAGCCATAGGGTTCCGCTAGCGGAGCGGGGTACGCAGTATTTT. As protein: CASHRVPLAERGTQYF.